The rows below give T cell receptor beta chains drawn from one sample of a study of metastatic and nonmetastatic thyroid tumors. TCRdb recomputed clones from the PCR reads via MiXCR. The sample lists fewer than 20,000 clones; 24% were seen once. Source material: tumor tissue. Receptors originate from a male donor with papillary thyroid cancer or a benign thyroid nodule (not recorded which). Some clones in this sample may be carry-over from other donors' samples. CDR3s include the opening cysteine and the closing phenylalanine or tryptophan. The D gene is left open where the match is weak. Not all rows give a size; the values are once, few, many and, for expanded clones, a class.

j_call | v_call | d_call | cdr3_length | clone_size | cdr3_nt | cdr3_aa
TRBJ2-3 | TRBV24-1 | NA | 17 | once | TGTGCCACCAGTGATCGGATGACAGCCGCTAGCACAGATACGCAGTATTTT | CATSDRMTAASTDTQYF
TRBJ2-3 | TRBV6-1 | NA | 13 | few | TGTGCCAGCAGTGACGGGAGCACAGATACGCAGTATTTT | CASSDGSTDTQYF
TRBJ1-5 | TRBV18 | TRBD1 | 15 | many | TGTGCCAGCTCACCCGGGACAGGGGGCTTGCAGCCCCAGCATTTT | CASSPGTGGLQPQHF
TRBJ1-4 | TRBV28 | NA | 17 | many | TGTGCCAGCAGTCCCCTTGTGTGGGAGGCCAAAAAGGAAAAACTGTTTTTT | CASSPLVWEAKKEKLFF
TRBJ1-6 | TRBV6-1 | NA | 15 | NA | TGTGCCAGCAGTGAAGCGGGGGAGGCGCAGCTCTACCTCCAATTT | CASSEAGEAQLYLQF
TRBJ1-1 | TRBV5-5 | TRBD1 | 11 | NA | TGTGCCAGCACCGAGGGGGCAGTCGCTTTCTTT | CASTEGAVAFF
TRBJ2-7 | TRBV20-1 | TRBD2 | 14 | NA | TGCAGTGCTAGATCTCCGGCGGGAGGAGCCGAGCAGTACTTC | CSARSPAGGAEQYF
TRBJ1-2 | TRBV29-1 | NA | 11 | many | TGCAGCGTTGAAATAGGGCATGGCTACACCTTC | CSVEIGHGYTF
TRBJ2-7 | TRBV11-2 | NA | 16 | NA | TGTGCCAGCAGCCCAGATCTAGCACCAGCGAGCAACGAGCAGTACTTC | CASSPDLAPASNEQYF
TRBJ2-1 | TRBV12-3/TRBV12-4 | NA | 15 | NA | TGTGCCAGCCGTTCCAATACGGGCTCCTACAATGAGCAGTTCTTC | CASRSNTGSYNEQFF
TRBJ2-2 | TRBV28 | NA | 14 | NA | TGTGCCAGCAGTTTTCGGGGGCTCACCGGGGAGCTGTTTTTT | CASSFRGLTGELFF
TRBJ2-5 | TRBV10-1 | NA | 15 | many | TGCGCCAGCAGTGAGCTTCGGGGGACCCAAGAGACCCAGTACTTC | CASSELRGTQETQYF
TRBJ2-3 | TRBV10-2 | TRBD1 | 19 | many | TGCGCCAGCCGGCCAAGACAGGGAAGCGCCGAGCACCGAGCAGATACGCAGTATTTT | CASRPRQGSAEHRADTQYF
TRBJ2-2 | TRBV25-1 | NA | 12 | many | TGTGCCAGCAGTTCTTTGGCCGGGGAGCTGTTTTTT | CASSSLAGELFF
TRBJ2-5 | TRBV7-2 | NA | 14 | NA | TGTGCCAGCAGCTTGGTGTCATTCCAAGGGACCCAGTACTTC | CASSLVSFQGTQYF
TRBJ1-4 | TRBV25-1 | NA | 14 | medium-sized | TGTGCCAGCAGTTTTCAGGGAAGGGATGAAAAACTGTTTTTT | CASSFQGRDEKLFF
TRBJ2-3 | TRBV10-3 | TRBD1 | 16 | many | TGTGCCATCAGTGACGCACAGGGGGCTCGCACAGATACGCAGTATTTT | CAISDAQGARTDTQYF
TRBJ2-5 | TRBV24-1 | NA | 13 | NA | TGTGCCACCAGTGAATCAGGGCCAAAGACCCAGTACTTC | CATSESGPKTQYF
TRBJ1-2 | TRBV27 | TRBD1 | 13 | few | TGTGCCAGCAGTTTATCGGACAGGGTAGGCTACACCTTC | CASSLSDRVGYTF
TRBJ1-6 | TRBV9 | NA | 14 | many | TGTGCCAGCAGCGTCTCGTCCTATAATTCACCCCTCCACTTT | CASSVSSYNSPLHF
TRBJ2-2 | TRBV11-2 | NA | 15 | NA | TGTGCCAGCAGCTTAGTTGGTCGTGGGGCCGGGGAGCTGTTTTTT | CASSLVGRGAGELFF
TRBJ2-7 | TRBV6-5 | TRBD2 | 15 | NA | TGTGCCAGCAGTTGGACTAGCGGGAGCTCCTACGAGCAGTACTTC | CASSWTSGSSYEQYF
TRBJ2-3 | TRBV7-3 | TRBD2 | 15 | many | TGTGCCAGCAGCGCGACTAGCGGGGGGGGGGCAACGCAGTATTTT | CASSATSGGGATQYF
TRBJ1-3 | TRBV19 | TRBD1 | 14 | few | TGTGCCAGTGGAGACAGGGGTATTGGAAACACCATATATTTT | CASGDRGIGNTIYF
TRBJ2-2 | TRBV19 | NA | 13 | few | TGTGCCAGTAGTGCCGCTAACACCGGGGAGCTGTTTTTT | CASSAANTGELFF
TRBJ1-2 | TRBV5-5 | NA | 13 | NA | TGTGCCAGCAGCGGGGACACCGTCTATTGCTACACCTTC | CASSGDTVYCYTF
TRBJ2-2 | TRBV15 | TRBD2 | 21 | NA | TGTGCCACCAGCAGAGAGAGGAGCGGGACCGGACTTGACTCGAACACCGGGGAGCTGTTTTTT | CATSRERSGTGLDSNTGELFF
TRBJ2-2 | TRBV20-1 | TRBD2 | 13 | NA | TGCAGTGTACCTAGCGGGAGCACCGGGGAGCTGTTTTTT | CSVPSGSTGELFF
TRBJ2-2 | TRBV18 | NA | 13 | many | TGTGCCAGCTCACCGCGAGGGGACGGGGAGCTGTTTTTT | CASSPRGDGELFF
TRBJ2-2 | TRBV30 | TRBD2 | 15 | NA | TGTGCCTGGCGGAGACTAGCGGAGGACACCGGGGAGCTGTTTTTT | CAWRRLAEDTGELFF
TRBJ1-5 | TRBV7-2 | NA | 15 | NA | TGTGCCAGCAGCTTGGAGGGCCTTAGCAATCAGCCCCAGCATTTT | CASSLEGLSNQPQHF
TRBJ2-1 | TRBV12-3/TRBV12-4 | NA | 14 | medium-sized | TGTGCCAGCAGGGGGACTGGGGGGCCCAATGAGCAGTTCTTC | CASRGTGGPNEQFF
TRBJ1-3 | TRBV5-1 | TRBD1 | 16 | NA | TGCGCCAGCAGCCGGGGGGGGACAGGGACGGCAAACACCATATATTTT | CASSRGGTGTANTIYF
TRBJ2-7 | TRBV28 | NA | 12 | many | TGTGCCAGCACTAGTCCCTACGATCGCCCGTACTTC | CASTSPYDRPYF
TRBJ2-1 | TRBV7-2 | TRBD2 | 14 | NA | TGTGCCAGCAGCTTAGTAGCGGGAGGTAATGAGCAGTTCTTC | CASSLVAGGNEQFF
TRBJ2-7 | TRBV10-1 | NA | 14 | few | TGCGCCAGCAGTGAAGGACGTAGCTCCTACGAGCAGTACTTC | CASSEGRSSYEQYF
TRBJ2-2 | TRBV6-1 | NA | 13 | few | TGTGCCAGCTACGTCGAGGGGGCCGGGGAGCTGTTTTTT | CASYVEGAGELFF
TRBJ2-3 | TRBV5-1 | TRBD2 | 14 | NA | TGCTCCAGCTCCTCTAGCGGGAGGGTCGACACGCAGTATTTT | CSSSSSGRVDTQYF
TRBJ2-3 | TRBV3-1 | TRBD2 | 17 | many | TGTGCCAGCAGCCAATTGCGGGGGGCCACTAGCACAGATACGCAGTATTTT | CASSQLRGATSTDTQYF
TRBJ1-2 | TRBV15 | NA | 16 | medium-sized | TGTGCCACCAGCAGTGATCCGGGAGAGAGTTACTATGGCTACACCTTC | CATSSDPGESYYGYTF
TRBJ2-1 | TRBV5-1 | NA | 12 | many | TGCGCCAGCACAGCGGGTTACAATGAGCAGTTCTTC | CASTAGYNEQFF
TRBJ1-6 | TRBV5-6 | TRBD1 | 14 | medium-sized | TGTGCCAGCAGCGGGGACAGGGGTTTATCACCCCTCCACTTT | CASSGDRGLSPLHF
TRBJ2-1 | TRBV13 | TRBD2 | 17 | NA | TGTGCCAGCAGCTTAGGGACTAGCGGGAGTAATGCCAATGAGCAGTTCTTC | CASSLGTSGSNANEQFF
TRBJ2-1 | TRBV10-1 | NA | 12 | medium-sized | TGCGCCAGTGGCCGGGCTGGGGGGCCTCAGTTCTTC | CASGRAGGPQFF
TRBJ1-3 | TRBV5-1 | NA | 15 | medium-sized | TGCGCCAGCAGCTTTGACGGGCAGCCTGGAAACACCATATATTTT | CASSFDGQPGNTIYF
TRBJ2-7 | TRBV27 | NA | 14 | few | TGTGCCAGCAGTACCCGGACTACCAACTACGAGCAGTACTTC | CASSTRTTNYEQYF
TRBJ1-1 | TRBV20-1 | NA | 12 | many | TGCAGTGCCGCGGGGGAGGATAGAGAAGCTTTCTTT | CSAAGEDREAFF
TRBJ2-2 | TRBV15 | NA | 15 | many | TGTGCCACCAGCAGGACGGAAGGGATGAACGGGGAGCTGTTTTTT | CATSRTEGMNGELFF
TRBJ1-1 | TRBV27 | NA | 15 | medium-sized | TGTGCCAGCAGTTTATATCCAGGGATGAACACTGAAGCTTTCTTT | CASSLYPGMNTEAFF
TRBJ2-7 | TRBV27 | NA | 14 | NA | TGTGCCAGCATTTTCGGCGTGGGGCTCAGCGAGCAGTACTTC | CASIFGVGLSEQYF
TRBJ1-5 | TRBV6-1 | NA | 14 | NA | TGTGACAGCAGGACGGCCGAGGAGTATCAGCCCCAGAATTTT | CDSRTAEEYQPQNF
TRBJ2-1 | TRBV19 | TRBD1 | 16 | many | TGTGCCAGTAGTTTCTCACCGACAGGGCCGAAGAATGAGCAGTTCTTC | CASSFSPTGPKNEQFF
TRBJ2-2 | TRBV10-3 | NA | 14 | few | TGTGCCATCAGTGACGGGGGGAACACCGGGGAGCTGTTTTTT | CAISDGGNTGELFF
TRBJ2-1 | TRBV11-2 | TRBD2 | 13 | NA | TGTGCCAGCAGCGCTAGCGGGATCAATGAGCAGTTCTTC | CASSASGINEQFF
TRBJ2-7 | TRBV11-2 | NA | 14 | NA | TGTGCCAGCAGCTTAGCGGGAGAAGGCTACGAGCAGTACTTC | CASSLAGEGYEQYF